Reported below is one T cell receptor (beta chain). This receptor's antigen is unknown. Per-base quality was not reported, and no clone a single base away is much larger than it. Receptor amplification or capture employed the immunoSEQ multiplex PCR assay. For the multiplex PCR, a mixture combining 60 forward primers for TCR Vbeta segments and 13 reverse primers for TCR Jbeta segments was used. The CDR3 region of rearranged TCR beta genes was amplified from genomic DNA by a multiplex PCR assay. The amplified TCR beta libraries were sequenced on the Illumina HiSeq System as 87-base-pair reads. Turning to the authors' computational methods: In a later analysis, tens of millions of unique TCR beta chains were counted across the roughly 670 repertoires, and about 10 million of these chains were shared by at least two donors. To remove PCR and sequencing errors, raw reads were error-corrected and collapsed into unique sequences using a nearest-neighbor algorithm that merged closely related sequences. Alignment of CDR3 sequences to IMGT reference sequences was used to assign V, D and J gene segments. Each retained sequence needed at least a six-nucleotide match to both a V gene segment and a J gene segment. A rearrangement counted as productive if the CDR3 had no stop codons and remained in frame with V and J, and every other rearrangement counted as non-productive. Following IMGT convention, CDR3 was defined as the stretch from the second conserved V-encoded cysteine up to the conserved J-encoded phenylalanine. The earlier analysis of 587 of the donors excluded sequences that lacked an unambiguous match to a single V gene segment. An earlier analysis of under 750 of the donors called V segments functional above 56.7% productive rearrangements and segregating when the between-donor standard deviation exceeded 5%. A statistical classification framework was developed to diagnose cytomegalovirus status using the catalog of TCR beta chain sequences. V and J gene assignment, in a later analysis, came from comparing TCR nucleotide sequences with IMGT/GENE-DB human TR gene sequences. The TCRdist pipeline was used in a later analysis to assign CDR3 sequences and most-parsimonious VDJ recombination scenarios. A later analysis defined each TCR beta chain by its CDR3 amino acid sequence plus V-gene family, and excluded reads lacking a unique V-gene family. As a way to deal with suspected cross-contamination and a sequencing artifact, a later analysis dropped roughly 600 nucleotide sequences that were highly shared and had low generation probability. In a later analysis, a clonal expansion index for each public chain was calculated from normalized within-repertoire ranks of inferred template counts. In a later analysis, generation probabilities were computed with a VDJ recombination model fitted to out-of-frame rearrangements, and the resulting probabilities were checked against IGoR. A later analysis scored TCR-TCR, TCR-HLA and TCR-CMV co-occurrence with hypergeometric tests, applying a repertoire-size bias correction to TCR pairs. A later analysis estimated false discovery rates by permuting HLA or CMV assignments 20 times. In a later analysis, co-occurring TCRs were grouped with DBSCAN, and TCRdist sequence similarity was added when clustering was performed within HLA-allele-positive subsets. Repertoires with fewer than 30,000 or more than 120,000 public chains were left out of co-occurrence clustering, as were five repertoires with anomalous nucleotide sharing. Imported from immuneACCESS, the table was reduced by TCRdb to in-frame sequences with V and J called. These copies leave out some clones; in studies compared against another copy, an unresolved V gene accounts for under half, and the cause of the remainder is not known. V and J calls and clone size come straight from that table; D and trimming were deduced from the DNA. This sample is represented by about 160,000 clones; over 60% of them were singletons. The ten top clones hold approximately 3.1% of the sample.

The CDR3, cysteine through phenylalanine, is 14 amino acids long. Of all the DNA, just the CDR3 is kept, 42 bases in frame from base 1. The germline V and J ends show losses of 4 bases and 5 bases respectively, and no gene match explains 4 bases of the junction. From a lookup of the germline V gene, CDR1 and CDR2 are MGHRA and YSYEKL. The cohort comprised 710 or so healthy bone marrow donors. All cohort members were sampled while nominally healthy, although unrecorded immune exposures were likely present. The donor tested CMV seronegative, placing the donor among the 350 to 400 seronegative members of the cohort. A peripheral blood sample was collected from each donor, and TCR beta sequencing was performed on peripheral blood mononuclear cells. Genomic DNA was extracted from the blood cell samples with the Qiagen DNeasy Blood Extraction Kit. This sample was taken from a study of cytomegalovirus exposure and HLA in healthy donors (dated by TCRdb to between 2016 and 2019). About the investigation overall: In an earlier analysis of several hundred of the donors, around 290 Gb of sequence data and 100 million or so unique TCR beta sequences from about 190 million T cells were reported. Because of strong linkage in the cohort, 4 to 6 DR-DQ haplotypes were treated as single units for association and clustering. The later analysis used no new phenotypic data to find candidate immune exposures, relying instead on TCR beta sequences and their occurrence across donors. A later analysis re-analyzed previously published TCR beta repertoires from 500 to 700 donors and added high-resolution HLA genotyping to study TCR occurrence patterns. Every repertoire in the discovery cohort had been generated on one and the same sequencing platform. To predict cytomegalovirus infection status, the study combined high-throughput TCR immunosequencing, statistical association of individual TCRs with disease status, and machine learning. An early release that covered fewer than 800 HLA-typed donors contained approximately 300 gigabases of sequencing data and 80 million or so unique TCR sequences. In addition to the first cohort of 666 subjects, a separate validation cohort of approximately 120 different subjects was used. A later genetic analysis took genome-wide SNP genotypes for about 55% of the 666 donors and used that subset as a discovery cohort. The aim of the study was to test whether cataloging public T cell receptors could identify signatures of past pathogen exposure. Donor age, sex, ethnicity and CMV serostatus were compiled alongside the repertoire data. The genetic ancestry cluster associated with self-reported Caucasian donors included approximately 85% of the 398 genotyped donors. HLA typing included class I and class II loci at four-digit resolution. Typing coverage varied by locus: about 629-630 donors for A, B, C, DRB1 and DQB1; some 520 for DQA1; approximately 610 for DPA1; 400 to 480 for DPB1. In an earlier analysis of more than 550 of the donors, high-throughput TCR beta sequencing was used to judge whether each TCR beta V gene segment behaved as functional or pseudogenic. Using immunosequencing, the study profiled T cell repertoires from about 620 subjects and related those repertoires to cytomegalovirus serostatus. Among approximately 370 genotyped donors of the cohort, an average of around 240,000 unique TCR beta nucleotide sequences was sequenced per donor, of which 15% to 20% were non-productive. Beyond this particular receptor, the publication reports: Linkage disequilibrium might explain the correlated functional status among segregating V segments, but an unknown experimental factor could not be excluded. A later analysis found that most CMV-associated TCR beta chains appeared HLA-restricted, with HLA associations seemingly driven largely by CMV exposure. A cluster of highly shared sequence variants was judged likely to represent a technical artifact of the sequencing pipeline. An earlier analysis of some 590 of the donors showed that most TCR beta V segments appeared in productive rearrangements either about 90% or about 30% of the time, which broadly matched IMGT annotations. Because counts were too low, 15 to 20 rarely observed V segments, including chromosome 9 orphons, were excluded from the earlier analysis of some 590 of the donors. When HLA alleles, especially DR and DQ, strongly co-occurred, TCR associations were difficult to assign to individual alleles. In a later analysis, the rate of TCR association differed among HLA loci, with DRB1 alleles having the most associated TCRs and HLA-C alleles having the fewest. The cohort was sequenced for TCR beta chains only, and without alpha or paired-chain data the features that could be detected were limited. In a later analysis, around 15,000 TCR beta sequences were associated with specific HLA alleles at a false discovery rate of 0.05. In a later analysis, several top co-occurrence clusters were reported to appear linked to parvovirus B19, influenza, CMV and Epstein-Barr virus. Some IMGT-functional V segments, including TRBV6-2 and TRBV6-3, could not be told apart with the 87-base-pair reads, so those segments were excluded. Three of the identified cytomegalovirus-associated TCR beta chains were confirmed in vitro to be specific for cytomegalovirus antigens. A later analysis found that HLA-associated TCR beta chains were more clonally expanded and had lower generation probabilities than equally common non-associated chains. According to a later genetic analysis, donors in an Asian-associated ancestry cluster had fewer N-insertions in productive TCRs than the approximately 690-donor mean. V-gene and J-gene trimming of TCR beta chains was associated with a missense DCLRE1C variant in a later genetic analysis, and the association was replicated in an independent cohort. A further reported finding was that TCR beta sequences accurately predicted the HLA-A and HLA-B alleles for most subjects in the first cohort. For the cohort, immune exposure information was limited to CMV serostatus. The authors suggested that the approach could potentially be extended to other disease states and immunological phenotypes. Across donors, most TCR sequences were observed very rarely, whereas some public TCRs were present in many individuals. Sequencing depth was assumed to be roughly uniform across donors in the presence/absence analyses, though that assumption may not hold. Cytomegalovirus status was reported to be diagnosed by the classifier with high specificity and sensitivity in both the original and validation cohorts. In the study, 150 to 200 TCR beta chains were listed as associated with cytomegalovirus. Because some donors lacked HLA typing at each locus, the association tests relied only on the typed subset.

The receptor's source is a middle-aged woman in good health and CMV-seronegative. The specimen sequenced was PBMCs. The chain is assembled from TRBV4-1 and TRBJ2-1; 8 junctional bases match TRBD2. Here the CDR3 is given as CASSPRGVNNEQFF. Read as DNA, the sequence is TGCGCCAGCAGCCCGCGGGGGGTCAACAATGAGCAGTTCTTC.